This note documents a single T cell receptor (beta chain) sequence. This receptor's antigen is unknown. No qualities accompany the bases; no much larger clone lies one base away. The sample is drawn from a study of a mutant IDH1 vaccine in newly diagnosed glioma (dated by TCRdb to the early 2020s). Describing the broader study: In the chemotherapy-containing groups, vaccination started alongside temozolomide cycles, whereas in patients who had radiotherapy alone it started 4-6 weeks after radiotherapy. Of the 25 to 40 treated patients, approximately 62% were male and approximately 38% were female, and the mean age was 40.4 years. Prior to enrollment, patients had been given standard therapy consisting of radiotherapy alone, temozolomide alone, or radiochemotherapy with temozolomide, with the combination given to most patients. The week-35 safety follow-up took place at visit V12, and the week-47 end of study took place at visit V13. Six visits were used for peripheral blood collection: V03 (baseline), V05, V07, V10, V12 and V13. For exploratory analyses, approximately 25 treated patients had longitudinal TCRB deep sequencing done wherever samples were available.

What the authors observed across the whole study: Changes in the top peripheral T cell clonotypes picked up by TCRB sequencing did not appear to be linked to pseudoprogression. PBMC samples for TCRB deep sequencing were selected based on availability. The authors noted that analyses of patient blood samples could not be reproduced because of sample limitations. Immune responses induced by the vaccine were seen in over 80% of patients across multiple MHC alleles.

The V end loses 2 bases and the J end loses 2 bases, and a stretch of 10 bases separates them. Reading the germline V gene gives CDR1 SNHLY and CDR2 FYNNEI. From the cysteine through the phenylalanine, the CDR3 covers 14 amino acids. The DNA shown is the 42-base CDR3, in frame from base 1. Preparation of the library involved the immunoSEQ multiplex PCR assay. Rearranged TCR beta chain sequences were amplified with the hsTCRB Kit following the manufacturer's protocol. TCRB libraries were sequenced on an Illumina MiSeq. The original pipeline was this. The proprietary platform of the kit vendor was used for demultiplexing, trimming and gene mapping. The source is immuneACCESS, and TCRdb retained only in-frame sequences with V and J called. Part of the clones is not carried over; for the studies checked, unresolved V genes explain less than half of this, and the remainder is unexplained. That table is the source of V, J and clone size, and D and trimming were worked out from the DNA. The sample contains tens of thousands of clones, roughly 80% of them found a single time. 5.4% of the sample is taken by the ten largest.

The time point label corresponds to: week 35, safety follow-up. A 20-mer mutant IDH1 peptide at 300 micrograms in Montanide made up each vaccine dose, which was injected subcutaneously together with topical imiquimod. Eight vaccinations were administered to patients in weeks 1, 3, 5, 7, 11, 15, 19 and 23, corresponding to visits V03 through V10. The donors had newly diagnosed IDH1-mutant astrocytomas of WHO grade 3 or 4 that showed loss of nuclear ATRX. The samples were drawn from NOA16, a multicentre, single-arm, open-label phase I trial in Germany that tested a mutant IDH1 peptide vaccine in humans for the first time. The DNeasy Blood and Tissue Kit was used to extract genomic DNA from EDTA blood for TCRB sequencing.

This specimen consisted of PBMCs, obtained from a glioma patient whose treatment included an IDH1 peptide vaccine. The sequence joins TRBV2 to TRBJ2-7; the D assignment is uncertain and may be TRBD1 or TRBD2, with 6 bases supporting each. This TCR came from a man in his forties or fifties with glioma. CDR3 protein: CASSELGGPYEQYF. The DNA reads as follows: TGTGCCAGCAGTGAATTGGGGGGCCCCTACGAGCAGTACTTC.